This TCR beta chain was obtained from a study of T cells in tuberculosis. The overall study: This South African cohort compared adolescents with or without latent tuberculosis against adults with active tuberculosis.

Germline V CDR1 and CDR2: SNHLY, FYNNEI. Trimming cost V 6 bases and J 4 bases, with 12 bases left between them. CDR3 length: 14 amino acids. Method: immunoSEQ multiplex PCR; TCRdb's copy keeps in-frame clones and lacks some. There are 30,000 to 35,000 clones in the sample; 80% to 95% occur only once, and approximately 2.4% lies in the top ten. Time point in this sample: new active TB diagnosis, blood taken before or within 7 days of starting treatment. This material consisted of PBMCs, taken at tuberculosis diagnosis. J is TRBJ2-2 and V is TRBV2; D may be TRBD1 (6 bases). This receptor was obtained from an adult with tuberculosis. For the CDR3, the DNA is TGTGCCAGCAGAGTTTCAGGGGCCACCGGGGAGCTGTTTTTT. Encoded protein: CASRVSGATGELFF.